These 3 T cell receptor beta chains were sequenced from one sample in a study of beta chain features in type 1 diabetes (dated by TCRdb to the late 2010s). These receptors have no known antigen. Library preparation employed the immunoSEQ multiplex PCR assay. The entire isolated RNA was reverse transcribed using the High Capacity cDNA Reverse Transcription Kit, and thus expressed TCRB transcripts were sequenced. The source is immuneACCESS, and TCRdb retained only in-frame sequences with V and J called. Part of the clones is not carried over; for the studies checked, unresolved V genes explain less than half of this, and the remainder is unexplained. Within this sample are roughly 400,000 clones, with 8.5% to 10% of them counted one time only. 0.55% to 0.75% of the sample belongs to the ten largest clones. Findings and caveats that apply to the study as a whole: A moderate but significant shortening of TCRB CDR3 length was observed in type 1 diabetes patients in all four CD4+ subsets.

The sequenced sample was central memory CD4+ T cells from blood. Receptors were obtained from a young man with type 1 diabetes.

This clone came up many times. V and J are TRBV10-2 and TRBJ2-1, with 16 positions matching TRBD2. This CDR3 region has 22 residues. Trimming at V came to 2 bases and at J to 2 bases, leaving 15 bases not matched to a gene. The germline V gene has CDR1 WSHSY and CDR2 SAAADI. The CDR3 protein is CASSEGIWIGTSGRAAYNEQFF. The DNA for the CDR3 is TGCGCCAGCAGTGAGGGGATCTGGATCGGGACTAGCGGGAGGGCAGCCTACAATGAGCAGTTCTTC.

CDR3 protein: CASSPQPGLEEFF. The CDR3 DNA is TGCGCCAGCAGCCCCCAGCCGGGACTAGAGGAGTTCTTC. The J gene is TRBJ2-1, the V gene TRBV4-3, with 8 bases fitting TRBD2. Per germline, CDR1 LGHNA and CDR2 YSLEER. V was clipped by 4 bases and J by 14 bases; unmatched bases: 10. The CDR3 is 13 residues long.

The J gene is TRBJ2-7, the V gene TRBV28; D perhaps matches TRBD1 (5 bases). V was pared by 2 bases and J by 0 bases, with 11 bases between. The CDR3 has 15 residues. Germline V gene sequence: CDR1 MDHEN, CDR2 SYDVKM. For the CDR3, the DNA is TGTGCCAGCAGTTTAACAGGCCCTTCCTCCTACGAGCAGTACTTC. Encoded protein: CASSLTGPSSYEQYF. The full variable domain, its missing parts supplied by reference TRBV28 and TRBJ2-7, is DVKVTQSSRYLVKRTGEKVFLECVQDMDHENMFWYRQDPGLGLRLIYFSYDVKMKEKGDIPEGYSVSREKKERFSLILESASTNQTSMYLCASSLTGPSSYEQYFGPGTRLTVT.